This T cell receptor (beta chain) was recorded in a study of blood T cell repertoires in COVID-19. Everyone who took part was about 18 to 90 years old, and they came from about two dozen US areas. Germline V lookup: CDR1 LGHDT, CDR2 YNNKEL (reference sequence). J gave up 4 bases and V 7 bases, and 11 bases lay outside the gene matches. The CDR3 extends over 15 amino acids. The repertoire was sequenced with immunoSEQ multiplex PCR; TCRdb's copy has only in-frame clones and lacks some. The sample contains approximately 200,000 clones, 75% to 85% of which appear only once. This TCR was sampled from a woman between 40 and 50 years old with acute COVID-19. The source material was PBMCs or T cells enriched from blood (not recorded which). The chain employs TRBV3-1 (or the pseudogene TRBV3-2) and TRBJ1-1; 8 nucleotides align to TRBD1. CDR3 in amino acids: CASNYGQGRFTEAFF. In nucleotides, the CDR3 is TGTGCCAGCAACTACGGACAGGGAAGATTCACTGAAGCTTTCTTT.